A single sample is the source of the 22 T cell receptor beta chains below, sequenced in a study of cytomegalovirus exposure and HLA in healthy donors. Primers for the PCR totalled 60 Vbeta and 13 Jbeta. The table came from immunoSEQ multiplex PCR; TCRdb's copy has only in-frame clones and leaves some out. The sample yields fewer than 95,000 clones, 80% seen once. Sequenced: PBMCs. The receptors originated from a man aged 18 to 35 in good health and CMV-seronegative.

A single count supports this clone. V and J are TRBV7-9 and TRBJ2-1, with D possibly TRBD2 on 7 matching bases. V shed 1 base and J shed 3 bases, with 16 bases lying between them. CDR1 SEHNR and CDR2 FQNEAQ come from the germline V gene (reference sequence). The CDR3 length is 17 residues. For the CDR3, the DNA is TGTGCCAGCAGCTTAGTTCAAGTCGGGGGGCACTACAATGAGCAGTTCTTC. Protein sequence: CASSLVQVGGHYNEQFF.

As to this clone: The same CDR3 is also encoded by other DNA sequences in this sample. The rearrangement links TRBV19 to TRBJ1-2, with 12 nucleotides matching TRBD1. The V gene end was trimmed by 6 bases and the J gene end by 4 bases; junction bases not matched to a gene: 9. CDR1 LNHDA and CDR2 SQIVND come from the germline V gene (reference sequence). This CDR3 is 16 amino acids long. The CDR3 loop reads CASSRDRGPGGYGYTF. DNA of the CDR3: TGTGCCAGTAGCCGGGACAGGGGGCCCGGAGGCTATGGCTACACCTTC.

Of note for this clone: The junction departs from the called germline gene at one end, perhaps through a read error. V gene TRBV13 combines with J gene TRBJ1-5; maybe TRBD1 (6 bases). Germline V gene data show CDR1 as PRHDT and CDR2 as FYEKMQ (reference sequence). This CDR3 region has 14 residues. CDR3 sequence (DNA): TGTGCCAGCAGCCTTAGGGGGGGCAAGCAGCCCCAGCATTTT. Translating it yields CASSLRGGKQPQHF.

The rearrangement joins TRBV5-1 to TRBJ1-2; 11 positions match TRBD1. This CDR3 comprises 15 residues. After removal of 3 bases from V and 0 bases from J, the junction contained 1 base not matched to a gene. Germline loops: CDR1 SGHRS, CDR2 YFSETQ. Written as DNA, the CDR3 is TGCGCCAGCAGCTGGGGACAGGGGGCTAACTATGGCTACACCTTC. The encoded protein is CASSWGQGANYGYTF.

The CDR3 DNA is TGTGCCAGCAGCGTAGAAGGAGGTAGTTATGCAAACACTGAAGCTTTCTTT. Translation: CASSVEGGSYANTEAFF. The rearrangement links TRBV9 to TRBJ1-1; no definite D call. Deletions cut 0 bases from V and 2 bases from J, with 17 bases between. Germline lookup yields CDR1 SGDLS and CDR2 YYNGEE. The CDR3 is made up of 17 amino acids.

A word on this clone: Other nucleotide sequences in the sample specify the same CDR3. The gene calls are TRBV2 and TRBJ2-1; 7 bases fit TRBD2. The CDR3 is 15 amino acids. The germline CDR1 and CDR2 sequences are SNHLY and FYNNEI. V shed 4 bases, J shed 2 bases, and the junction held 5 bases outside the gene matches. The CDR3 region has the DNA TGTGCCAGCAGTGCTAGCGGCTCTACCTACAATGAGCAGTTCTTC. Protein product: CASSASGSTYNEQFF.

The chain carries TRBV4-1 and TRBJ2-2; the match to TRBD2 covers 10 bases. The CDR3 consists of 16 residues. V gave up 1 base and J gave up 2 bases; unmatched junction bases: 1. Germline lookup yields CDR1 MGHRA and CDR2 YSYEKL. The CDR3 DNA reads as TGCGCCAGCAGCCAAGGGACTAGCGGTAACACCGGGGAGCTGTTTTTT. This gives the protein CASSQGTSGNTGELFF.

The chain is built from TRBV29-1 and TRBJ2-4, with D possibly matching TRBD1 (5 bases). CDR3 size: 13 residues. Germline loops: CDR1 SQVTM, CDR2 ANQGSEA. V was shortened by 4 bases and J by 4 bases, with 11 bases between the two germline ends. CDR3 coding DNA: TGCAGCGTTGCGTCAGGGTCAAAAAACATTCAGTACTTC. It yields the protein CSVASGSKNIQYF.

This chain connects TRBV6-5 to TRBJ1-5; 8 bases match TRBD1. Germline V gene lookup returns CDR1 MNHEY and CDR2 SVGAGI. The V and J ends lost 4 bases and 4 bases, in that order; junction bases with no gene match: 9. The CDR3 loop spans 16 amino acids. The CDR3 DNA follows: TGTGCCAGCAGTTTGACAGGGGCGGGCGCAAATCAGCCCCAGCATTTT. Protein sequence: CASSLTGAGANQPQHF.

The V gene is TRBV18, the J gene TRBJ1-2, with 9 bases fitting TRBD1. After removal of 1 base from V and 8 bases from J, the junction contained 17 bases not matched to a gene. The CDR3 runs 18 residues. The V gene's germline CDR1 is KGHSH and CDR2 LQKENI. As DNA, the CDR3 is TGTGCCAGCTCACCACGGGACAGGGAAATCAGCCGGTTACGGGGCTACACCTTC. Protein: CASSPRDREISRLRGYTF.

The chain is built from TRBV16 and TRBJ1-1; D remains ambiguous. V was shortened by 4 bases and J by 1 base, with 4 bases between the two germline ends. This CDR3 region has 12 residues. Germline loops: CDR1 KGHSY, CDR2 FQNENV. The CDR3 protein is CASSPSNTEAFF. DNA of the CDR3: TGTGCCAGCAGCCCCTCGAACACTGAAGCTTTCTTT.

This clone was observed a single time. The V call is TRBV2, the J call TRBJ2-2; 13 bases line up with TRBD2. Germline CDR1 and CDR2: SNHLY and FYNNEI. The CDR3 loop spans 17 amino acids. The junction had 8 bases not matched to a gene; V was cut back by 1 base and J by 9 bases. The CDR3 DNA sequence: TGTGCCAGCAGTGAAGGTCGACTAGCGGGGGGCGGACGGGAGCTGTTTTTT. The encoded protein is CASSEGRLAGGGRELFF.

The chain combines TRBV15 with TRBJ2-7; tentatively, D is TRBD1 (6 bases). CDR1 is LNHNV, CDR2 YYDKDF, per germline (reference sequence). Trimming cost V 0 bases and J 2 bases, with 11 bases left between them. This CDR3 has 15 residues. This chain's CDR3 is CATSRERDRTYEQYF. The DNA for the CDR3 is TGTGCCACCAGCAGAGAGCGAGACAGGACCTACGAGCAGTACTTC.

CDR3 residues: CASLPTLDTQYF. As DNA, the CDR3 is TGTGCCAGCCTACCAACCTTAGATACGCAGTATTTT. V gene TRBV2 combines with J gene TRBJ2-3; D uncertain. CDR3 length equals 12 residues. Germline-derived CDR1 and CDR2 are SNHLY and FYNNEI. With 8 bases removed from V and 5 bases from J, the gap between germline ends came to 11 bases.

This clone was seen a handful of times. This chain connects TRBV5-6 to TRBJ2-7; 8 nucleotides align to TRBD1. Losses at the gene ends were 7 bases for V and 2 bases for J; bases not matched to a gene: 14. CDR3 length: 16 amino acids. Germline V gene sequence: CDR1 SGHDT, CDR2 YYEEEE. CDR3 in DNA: TGTGCCAGCTCAGCTCCTCGGGACAGGCTACCCTACGAGCAGTACTTC. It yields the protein CASSAPRDRLPYEQYF.

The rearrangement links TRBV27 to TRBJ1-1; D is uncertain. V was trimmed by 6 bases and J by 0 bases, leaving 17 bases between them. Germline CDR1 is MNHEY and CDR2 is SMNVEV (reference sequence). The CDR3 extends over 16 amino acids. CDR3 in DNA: TGTGCCAGCAGCCCCGTTGTAAGGGAGATGAACACTGAAGCTTTCTTT. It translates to CASSPVVREMNTEAFF.

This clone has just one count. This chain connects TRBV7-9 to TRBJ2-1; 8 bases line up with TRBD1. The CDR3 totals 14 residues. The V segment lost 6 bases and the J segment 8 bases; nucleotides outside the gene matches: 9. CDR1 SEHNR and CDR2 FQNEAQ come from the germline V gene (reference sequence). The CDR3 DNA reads TGTGCCAGCAGACCCCGGGACAGGAGGGATGAGCAGTTCTTC. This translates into CASRPRDRRDEQFF.

The DNA of the CDR3 is TGTGCCAGTAGTCCTGGGACAGGGGGCTACACCGGGGAGCTGTTTTTT. This translates into CASSPGTGGYTGELFF. V and J are TRBV19 and TRBJ2-2; 12 bases match TRBD1. CDR1 is LNHDA and CDR2 is SQIVND in the germline V gene (reference sequence). This CDR3 is built from 16 residues. Trimming took 5 bases from V and 3 from J; bases not matched to a gene: 4.

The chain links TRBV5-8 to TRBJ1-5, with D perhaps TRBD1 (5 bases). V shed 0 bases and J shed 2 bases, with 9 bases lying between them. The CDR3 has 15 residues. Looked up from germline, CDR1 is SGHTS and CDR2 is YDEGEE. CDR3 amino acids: CASSLVRVGNQPQHF. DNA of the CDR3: TGTGCCAGCAGCTTGGTCAGGGTCGGCAATCAGCCCCAGCATTTT.

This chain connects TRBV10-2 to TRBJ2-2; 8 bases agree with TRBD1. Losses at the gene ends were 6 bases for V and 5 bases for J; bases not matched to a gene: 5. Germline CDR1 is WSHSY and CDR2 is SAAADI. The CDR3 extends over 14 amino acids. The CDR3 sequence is CASSGQGRTGELFF. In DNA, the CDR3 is TGCGCCAGCAGCGGACAGGGAAGGACCGGGGAGCTGTTTTTT.

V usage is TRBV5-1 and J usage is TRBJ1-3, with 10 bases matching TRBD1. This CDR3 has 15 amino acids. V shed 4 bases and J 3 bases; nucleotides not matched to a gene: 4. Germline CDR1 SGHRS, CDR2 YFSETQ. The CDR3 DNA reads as TGCGCCAGCAGCCCCCGGGACAGGGGTGGAAACACCATATATTTT. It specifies CASSPRDRGGNTIYF.

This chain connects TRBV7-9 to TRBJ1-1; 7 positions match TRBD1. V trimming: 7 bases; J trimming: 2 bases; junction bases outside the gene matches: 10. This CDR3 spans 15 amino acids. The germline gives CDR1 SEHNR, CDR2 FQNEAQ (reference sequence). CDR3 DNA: TGTGCCAGCAACTCTACCGACAGGGCCAACACTGAAGCTTTCTTT. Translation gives CASNSTDRANTEAFF. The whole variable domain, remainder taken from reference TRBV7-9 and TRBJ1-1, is DTGVSQNPRHKITKRGQNVTFRCDPISEHNRLYWYRQTLGQGPEFLTYFQNEAQLEKSRLLSDRFSAERPKGSFSTLEIQRTEQGDSAMYLCASNSTDRANTEAFFGQGTRLTVV.